Shown below are 2 T cell receptor beta chains from a single sample sequenced in a study of TIL therapy for anti-PD-1-resistant metastatic lung cancer. As for time point: pre-treatment sample, taken before nivolumab and TIL therapy. This was the immunoSEQ v3 assay. Measured with immunoSEQ multiplex PCR; TCRdb has only the in-frame clones, and not every one. This sample has about 60,000 clones, with 69% found just once. Specimen: blood, collected at baseline. The receptors were gathered from a person aged 25-80 years with non-small cell lung cancer.

This clone was seen once. The chain couples TRBV14 to TRBJ1-2; 7 nucleotides align to TRBD1. The V gene end was trimmed by 2 bases and the J gene end by 6 bases; junction bases not matched to a gene: 3. Germline V gene lookup returns CDR1 SGHDN and CDR2 FVKESK. CDR3 length equals 13 residues. The CDR3 loop reads CASSQRDRDGYTF. CDR3 DNA: TGTGCCAGCAGCCAAAGGGACAGAGATGGCTACACCTTC.

This chain connects TRBV5-5 to TRBJ1-4, with 8 bases that match TRBD1. This CDR3 has 14 residues. V was pared by 4 bases and J by 5 bases, with 4 bases of the junction left unmatched. Looked up from germline, CDR1 is SGHKS and CDR2 is YYEKEE (reference sequence). CDR3 residues: CASSQTGGNEKLFF. The CDR3 DNA is TGTGCCAGCAGCCAAACAGGGGGGAATGAAAAACTGTTTTTT.